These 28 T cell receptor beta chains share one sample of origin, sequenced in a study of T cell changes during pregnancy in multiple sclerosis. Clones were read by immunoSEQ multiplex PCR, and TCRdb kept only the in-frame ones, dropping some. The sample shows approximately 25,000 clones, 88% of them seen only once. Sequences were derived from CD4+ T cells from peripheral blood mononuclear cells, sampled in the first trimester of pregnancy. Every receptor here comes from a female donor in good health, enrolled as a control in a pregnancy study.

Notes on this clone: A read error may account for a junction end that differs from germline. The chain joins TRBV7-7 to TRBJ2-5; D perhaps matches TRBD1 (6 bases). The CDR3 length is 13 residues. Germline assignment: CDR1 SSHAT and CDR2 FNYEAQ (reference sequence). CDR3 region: CASSFGQRETQYF. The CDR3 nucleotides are TGTGCTAGCAGCTTCGGACAGCGGGAGACCCAGTACTTC.

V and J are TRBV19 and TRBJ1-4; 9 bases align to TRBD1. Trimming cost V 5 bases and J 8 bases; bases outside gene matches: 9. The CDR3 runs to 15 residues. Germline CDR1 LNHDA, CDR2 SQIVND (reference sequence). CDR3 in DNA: TGTGCCAGTAGTGTACAGGGGGCGACGTGGGAAAAACTGTTTTTT. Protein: CASSVQGATWEKLFF.

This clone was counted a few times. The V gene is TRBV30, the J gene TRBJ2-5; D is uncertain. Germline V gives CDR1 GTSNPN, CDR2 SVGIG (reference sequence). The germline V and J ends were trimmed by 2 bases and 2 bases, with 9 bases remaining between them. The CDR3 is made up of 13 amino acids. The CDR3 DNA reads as TGTGCCTGGAGTTCTAAGCTACAAGAGACCCAGTACTTC. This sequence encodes CAWSSKLQETQYF.

The CDR3 sequence: CSVETGRGGETQYF. In nucleotides, the CDR3 is TGCAGCGTTGAAACCGGGAGGGGGGGAGAGACCCAGTACTTC. The chain joins TRBV29-1 to TRBJ2-5, with 8 bases fitting TRBD2. V dropped 2 bases and J dropped 4; count of bases not matched to a gene: 6. Germline V gene lookup returns CDR1 SQVTM and CDR2 ANQGSEA. The CDR3 runs to 14 residues.

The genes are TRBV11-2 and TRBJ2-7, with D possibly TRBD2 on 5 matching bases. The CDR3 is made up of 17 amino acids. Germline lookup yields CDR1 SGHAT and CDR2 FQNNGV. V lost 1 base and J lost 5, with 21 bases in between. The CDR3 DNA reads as TGTGCCAGCAGCTTAGTCGGGGTTGGGTTTCGGGTGAACGAGCAGTACTTC. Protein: CASSLVGVGFRVNEQYF.

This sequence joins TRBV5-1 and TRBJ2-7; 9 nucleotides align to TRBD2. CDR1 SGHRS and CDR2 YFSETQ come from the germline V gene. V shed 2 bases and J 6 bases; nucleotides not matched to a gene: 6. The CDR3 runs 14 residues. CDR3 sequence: CASSFKTAGGEQYF. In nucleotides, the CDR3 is TGCGCCAGCAGCTTCAAAACAGCGGGAGGCGAGCAGTACTTC.

The chain's CDR3 is CASSIDRLLINQPQHF. DNA of the CDR3: TGTGCCAGTAGTATAGATCGTTTATTAATAAATCAGCCCCAGCATTTT. The rearrangement uses TRBV19 and TRBJ1-5; no clear D. Trimming took 0 bases from V and 4 from J, leaving 13 bases between them. The CDR3 length is 16 residues. Germline loops: CDR1 LNHDA, CDR2 SQIVND (reference sequence).

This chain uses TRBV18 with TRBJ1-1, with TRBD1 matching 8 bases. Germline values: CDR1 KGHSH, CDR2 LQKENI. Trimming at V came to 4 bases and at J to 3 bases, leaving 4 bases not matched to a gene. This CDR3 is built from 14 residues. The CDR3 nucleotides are TGTGCCAGCTCACATAACAGGGGGGACACTGAAGCTTTCTTT. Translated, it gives CASSHNRGDTEAFF.

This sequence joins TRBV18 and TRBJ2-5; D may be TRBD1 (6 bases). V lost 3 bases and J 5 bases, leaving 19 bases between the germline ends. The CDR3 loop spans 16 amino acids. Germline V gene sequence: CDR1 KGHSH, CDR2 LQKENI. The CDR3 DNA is TGTGCCAGCTCACCCCAGGATGGGGGCGACGGGGAGACCCAGTACTTC. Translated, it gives CASSPQDGGDGETQYF.

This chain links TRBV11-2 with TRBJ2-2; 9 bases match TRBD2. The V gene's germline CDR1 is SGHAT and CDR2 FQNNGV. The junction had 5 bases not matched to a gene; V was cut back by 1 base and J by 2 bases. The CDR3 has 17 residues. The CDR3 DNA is TGTGCCAGCAGCTTAGCTTTCGGGACTAGCAACACCGGGGAGCTGTTTTTT. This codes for CASSLAFGTSNTGELFF.

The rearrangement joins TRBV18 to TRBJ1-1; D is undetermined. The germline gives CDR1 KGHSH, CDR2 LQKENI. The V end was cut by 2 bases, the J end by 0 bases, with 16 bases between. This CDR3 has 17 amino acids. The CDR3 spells CASSPWGPGDMNTEAFF. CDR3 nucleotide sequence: TGTGCCAGCTCACCATGGGGTCCCGGGGATATGAACACTGAAGCTTTCTTT.

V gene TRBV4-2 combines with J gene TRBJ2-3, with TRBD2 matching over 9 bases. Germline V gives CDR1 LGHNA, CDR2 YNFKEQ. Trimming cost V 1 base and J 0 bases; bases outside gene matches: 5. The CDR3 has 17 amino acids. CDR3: CASSQGLAEPSTDTQYF. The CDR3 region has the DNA TGTGCCAGCAGCCAAGGACTAGCGGAACCTAGCACAGATACGCAGTATTTT.

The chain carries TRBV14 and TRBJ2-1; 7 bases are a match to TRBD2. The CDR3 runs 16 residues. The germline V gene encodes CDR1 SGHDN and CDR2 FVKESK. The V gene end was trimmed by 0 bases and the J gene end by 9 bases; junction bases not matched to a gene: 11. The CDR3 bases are TGTGCCAGCAGCCAAGATTGGCTAGAGGGAGGGAGTGAGCAGTTCTTC. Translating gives CASSQDWLEGGSEQFF.

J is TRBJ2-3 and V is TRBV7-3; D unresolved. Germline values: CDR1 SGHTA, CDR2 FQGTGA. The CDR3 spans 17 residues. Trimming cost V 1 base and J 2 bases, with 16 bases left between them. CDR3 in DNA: TGTGCCAGCAGCTTAAAAGTGCTCACCGCTAACACAGATACGCAGTATTTT. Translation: CASSLKVLTANTDTQYF.

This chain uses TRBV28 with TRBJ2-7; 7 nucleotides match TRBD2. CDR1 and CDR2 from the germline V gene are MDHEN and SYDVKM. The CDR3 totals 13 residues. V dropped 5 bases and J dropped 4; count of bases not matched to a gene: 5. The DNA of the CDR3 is TGTGCCAGCAGTCCTAGCGGAGAGTACGAGCAGTACTTC. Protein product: CASSPSGEYEQYF.

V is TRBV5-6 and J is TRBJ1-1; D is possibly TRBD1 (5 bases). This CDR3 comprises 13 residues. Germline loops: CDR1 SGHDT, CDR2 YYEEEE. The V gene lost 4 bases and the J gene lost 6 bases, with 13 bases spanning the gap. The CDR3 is CASSMDMVAEAFF. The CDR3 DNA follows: TGTGCCAGCAGCATGGACATGGTGGCTGAAGCTTTCTTT.

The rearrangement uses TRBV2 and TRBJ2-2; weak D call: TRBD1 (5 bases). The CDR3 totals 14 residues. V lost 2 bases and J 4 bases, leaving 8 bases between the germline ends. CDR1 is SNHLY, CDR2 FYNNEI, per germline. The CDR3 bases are TGTGCCAGCAGTGAACAGGGTCCCACCGGGGAGCTGTTTTTT. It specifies CASSEQGPTGELFF.

Written as DNA, the CDR3 is TGCGCCAGCAGCTTGGAAGGGACTAACAATGAGCAGTTCTTC. This encodes CASSLEGTNNEQFF. This rearrangement joins TRBV5-1 to TRBJ2-1; 7 bases align to TRBD2. Germline CDR1 is SGHRS and CDR2 is YFSETQ. Germline trimming cut 0 bases from V and 5 bases from J; bases unmatched to any gene: 2. There are 14 residues in the CDR3.

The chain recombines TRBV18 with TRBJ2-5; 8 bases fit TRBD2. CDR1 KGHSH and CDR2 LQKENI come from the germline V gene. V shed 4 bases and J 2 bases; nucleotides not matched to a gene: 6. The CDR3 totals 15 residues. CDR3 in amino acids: CASSLTGGTQETQYF. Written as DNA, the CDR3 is TGTGCCAGCTCACTAACGGGGGGGACACAAGAGACCCAGTACTTC.

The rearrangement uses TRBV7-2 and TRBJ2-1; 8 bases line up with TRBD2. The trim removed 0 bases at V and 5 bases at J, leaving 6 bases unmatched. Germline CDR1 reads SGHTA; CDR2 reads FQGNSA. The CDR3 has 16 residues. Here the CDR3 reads CASSLAWTSKNNEQFF. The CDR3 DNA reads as TGTGCCAGCAGCTTAGCCTGGACTAGCAAGAACAATGAGCAGTTCTTC.

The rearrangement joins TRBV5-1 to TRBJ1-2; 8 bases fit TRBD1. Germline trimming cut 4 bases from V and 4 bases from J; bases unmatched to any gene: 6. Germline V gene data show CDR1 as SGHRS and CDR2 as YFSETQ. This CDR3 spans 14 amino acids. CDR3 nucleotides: TGCGCCAGCAGCCCCGGGACAGGCACCTATGGCTACACCTTC. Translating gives CASSPGTGTYGYTF.

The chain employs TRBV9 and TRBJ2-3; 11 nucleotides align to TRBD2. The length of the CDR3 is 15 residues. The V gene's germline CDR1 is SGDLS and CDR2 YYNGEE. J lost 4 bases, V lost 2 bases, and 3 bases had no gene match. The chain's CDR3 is CASSVSSGGADTQYF. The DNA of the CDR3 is TGTGCCAGCAGCGTGAGTAGCGGGGGGGCAGATACGCAGTATTTT. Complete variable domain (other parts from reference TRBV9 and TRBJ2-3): DSGVTQTPKHLITATGQRVTLRCSPRSGDLSVYWYQQSLDQGLQFLIQYYNGEERAKGNILERFSAQQFPDLHSELNLSSLELGDSALYFCASSVSSGGADTQYFGPGTRLTVL.

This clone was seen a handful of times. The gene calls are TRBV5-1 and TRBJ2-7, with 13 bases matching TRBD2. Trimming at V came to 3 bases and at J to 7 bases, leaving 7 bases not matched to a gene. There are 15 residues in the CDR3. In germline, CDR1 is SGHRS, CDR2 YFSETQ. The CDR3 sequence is CASSYGLAGVNEQYF. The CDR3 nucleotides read TGCGCCAGCAGCTATGGACTAGCGGGAGTGAATGAGCAGTACTTC.

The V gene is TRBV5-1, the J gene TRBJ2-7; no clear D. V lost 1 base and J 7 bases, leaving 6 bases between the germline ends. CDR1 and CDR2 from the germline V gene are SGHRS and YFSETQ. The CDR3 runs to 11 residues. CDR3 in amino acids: CASSLLGEQYF. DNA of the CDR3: TGCGCCAGCAGCTTGCTAGGAGAGCAGTACTTC. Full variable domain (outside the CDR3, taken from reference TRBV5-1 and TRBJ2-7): KAGVTQTPRYLIKTRGQQVTLSCSPISGHRSVSWYQQTPGQGLQFLFEYFSETQRNKGNFPGRFSGRQFSNSRSEMNVSTLELGDSALYLCASSLLGEQYFGPGTRLTVT.

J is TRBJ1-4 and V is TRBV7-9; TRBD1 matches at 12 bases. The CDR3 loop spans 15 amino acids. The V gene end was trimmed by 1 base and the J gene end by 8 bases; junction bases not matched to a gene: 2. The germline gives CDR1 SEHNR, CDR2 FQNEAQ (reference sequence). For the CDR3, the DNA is TGTGCCAGCAGCTTAGGGGACAGGGGGCGCGAAAAACTGTTTTTT. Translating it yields CASSLGDRGREKLFF.

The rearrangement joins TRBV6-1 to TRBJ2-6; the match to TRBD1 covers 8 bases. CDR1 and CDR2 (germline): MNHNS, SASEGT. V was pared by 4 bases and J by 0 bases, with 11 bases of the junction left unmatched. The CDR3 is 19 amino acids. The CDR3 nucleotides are TGTGCCAGCAGTGGCCGGTTGGGACAGGCCCACTCTGGGGCCAACGTCCTGACTTTC. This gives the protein CASSGRLGQAHSGANVLTF.

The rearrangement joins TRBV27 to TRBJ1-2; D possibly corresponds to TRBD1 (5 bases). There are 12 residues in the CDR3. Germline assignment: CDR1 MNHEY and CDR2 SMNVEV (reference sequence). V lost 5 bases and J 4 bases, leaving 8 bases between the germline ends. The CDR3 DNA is TGTGCCAGCAGTGCAGACAGCTATGGCTACACCTTC. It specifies CASSADSYGYTF.

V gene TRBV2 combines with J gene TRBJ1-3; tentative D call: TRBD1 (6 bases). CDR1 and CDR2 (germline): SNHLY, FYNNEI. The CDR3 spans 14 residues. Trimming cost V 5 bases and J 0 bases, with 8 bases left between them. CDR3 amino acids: CASSRTASGNTIYF. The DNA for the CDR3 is TGTGCCAGCAGTAGGACAGCCTCTGGAAACACCATATATTTT.